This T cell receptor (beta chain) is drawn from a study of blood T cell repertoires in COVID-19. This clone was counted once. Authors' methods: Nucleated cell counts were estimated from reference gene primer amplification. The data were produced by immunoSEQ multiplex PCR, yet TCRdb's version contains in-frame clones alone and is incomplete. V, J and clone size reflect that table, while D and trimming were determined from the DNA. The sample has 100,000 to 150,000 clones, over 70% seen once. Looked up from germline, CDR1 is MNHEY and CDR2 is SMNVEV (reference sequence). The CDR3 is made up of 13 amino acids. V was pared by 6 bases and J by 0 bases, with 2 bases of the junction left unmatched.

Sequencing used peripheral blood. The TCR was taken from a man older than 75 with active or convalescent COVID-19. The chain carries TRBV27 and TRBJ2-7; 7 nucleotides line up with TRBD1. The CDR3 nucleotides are TGTGCCAGCAGGACAGGGAGCTCCTACGAGCAGTACTTC. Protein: CASRTGSSYEQYF.